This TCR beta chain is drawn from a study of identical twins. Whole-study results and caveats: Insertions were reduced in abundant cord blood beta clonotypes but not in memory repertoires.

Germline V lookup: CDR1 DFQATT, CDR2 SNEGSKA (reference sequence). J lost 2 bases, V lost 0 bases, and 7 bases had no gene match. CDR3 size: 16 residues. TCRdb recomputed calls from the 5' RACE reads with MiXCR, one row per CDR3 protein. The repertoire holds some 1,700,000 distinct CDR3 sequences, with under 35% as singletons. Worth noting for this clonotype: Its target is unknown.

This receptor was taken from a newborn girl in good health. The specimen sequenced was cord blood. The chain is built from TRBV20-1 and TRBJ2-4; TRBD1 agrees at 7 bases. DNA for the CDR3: TGCAGTGCTAGAGATGGGTGGGACAGTCCCAAAAACATTCAGTACTTC. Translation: CSARDGWDSPKNIQYF.